This entry concerns a single T cell receptor beta chain. In the original workflow: For nucleated cells, counts were estimated from reference gene primer amplification. TCRdb keeps only in-frame clones here, not all; method: immunoSEQ multiplex PCR. D and trimming were read from the DNA, whereas the V and J calls and clone size are those reported in that table. The sample contains 100,000 to 120,000 clones, 71% of which appear only once. V trimming: 4 bases; J trimming: 5 bases; junction bases outside the gene matches: 8. The CDR3 is 16 residues long. Germline CDR1 is SGDLS and CDR2 is YYNGEE. The sample belongs to a study of blood T cell repertoires in COVID-19.

This sequence joins TRBV9 and TRBJ2-5, with 13 bases matching TRBD2. This clonotype was sampled from a woman aged 40 to 55 with acute or convalescent COVID-19. The sequenced material came from peripheral blood. The CDR3, as DNA: TGTGCCAGCAGCCCAATGACTAGCGGGGGGAGGGAGACCCAGTACTTC. Translation: CASSPMTSGGRETQYF.